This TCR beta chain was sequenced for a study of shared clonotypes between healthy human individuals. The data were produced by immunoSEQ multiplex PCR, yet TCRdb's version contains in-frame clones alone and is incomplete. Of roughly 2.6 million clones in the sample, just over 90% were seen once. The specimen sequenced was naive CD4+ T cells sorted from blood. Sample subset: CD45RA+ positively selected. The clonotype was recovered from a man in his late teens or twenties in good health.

The CDR3 sequence: CASSQDRTSGGRLITGELFF. The CDR3 DNA sequence: TGTGCCAGCAGCCAAGACCGGACTAGCGGGGGCCGACTGATCACCGGGGAGCTGTTTTTT. The chain recombines TRBV14 with TRBJ2-2; 13 bases agree with TRBD2. Unmatched junction bases numbered 11, after V lost 0 bases and J lost 4 bases. The CDR3 sequence is 20 residues long. Germline-derived CDR1 and CDR2 are SGHDN and FVKESK.